A selection of T cell receptor beta chains follows, all from one sample in a study of blood T cell repertoires in COVID-19. Produced via immunoSEQ multiplex PCR; TCRdb's table is partial and in-frame only. Among some 70,000 clones listed, over 75% were seen once. The sequenced sample was peripheral blood. The receptors come from a man aged 50-59 years with acute or convalescent COVID-19. CDR3s include the opening cysteine and the closing phenylalanine or tryptophan. The D gene is left open where the match is weak. The size field is filled for only some rows; it gives once, few, many or a size class.

CDR3aa: CASSPSSTDTQYF
CDR3nt: TGTGCCAGCAGCCCCTCTAGCACAGATACGCAGTATTTT
d_gene: .
v_gene: TRBV11-3
abundance: .
len: 13
j_gene: TRBJ2-3

CDR3aa: CAWSQGYGYTF
CDR3nt: TGTGCCTGGAGTCAGGGGTACGGCTACACCTTC
d_gene: .
v_gene: TRBV30
abundance: .
len: 11
j_gene: TRBJ1-2

CDR3aa: CASSYRGTSGGGEETQYF
CDR3nt: TGTGCCAGCAGCTATCGAGGTACTAGCGGAGGGGGGGAAGAGACCCAGTACTTC
d_gene: TRBD2
v_gene: TRBV3-1/TRBV3-2
abundance: .
len: 18
j_gene: TRBJ2-5

CDR3aa: CASSLGSPPGEQYF
CDR3nt: TGTGCCAGCAGTCTCGGGAGCCCGCCGGGGGAGCAGTACTTC
d_gene: .
v_gene: TRBV27
abundance: .
len: 14
j_gene: TRBJ2-7

CDR3aa: CAISVDTNQPQHF
CDR3nt: TGTGCCATCAGTGTTGACACCAATCAGCCCCAGCATTTT
d_gene: .
v_gene: TRBV10-3
abundance: .
len: 13
j_gene: TRBJ1-5

CDR3aa: CATSDLRQGPTGELFF
CDR3nt: TGTGCCACCAGTGATTTGAGGCAGGGTCCCACCGGGGAGCTGTTTTTT
d_gene: .
v_gene: TRBV24-1
abundance: .
len: 16
j_gene: TRBJ2-2

CDR3aa: CASSSGHQAYEQYF
CDR3nt: TGTGCCAGCAGCTCGGGACACCAAGCCTACGAGCAGTACTTC
d_gene: .
v_gene: TRBV11-2
abundance: .
len: 14
j_gene: TRBJ2-7

CDR3aa: CASGLPQETQYF
CDR3nt: TGTGCTAGTGGTCTCCCCCAAGAGACCCAGTACTTC
d_gene: .
v_gene: TRBV12-5
abundance: .
len: 12
j_gene: TRBJ2-5

CDR3aa: CASGDRVGADTQYF
CDR3nt: TGCGCCAGCGGAGACAGGGTGGGTGCAGATACGCAGTATTTT
d_gene: TRBD1
v_gene: TRBV4-3
abundance: .
len: 14
j_gene: TRBJ2-3

CDR3aa: CASSFNNSPLHF
CDR3nt: TGTGCCAGCAGCTTTAATAATTCACCCCTCCACTTT
d_gene: .
v_gene: TRBV5-4
abundance: .
len: 12
j_gene: TRBJ1-6

CDR3aa: CASSPSTGGNSPLHF
CDR3nt: TGTGCCAGCAGCCCATCGACAGGGGGTAATTCACCCCTCCACTTT
d_gene: TRBD1
v_gene: TRBV7-3
abundance: .
len: 15
j_gene: TRBJ1-6

CDR3aa: CASSIRTRAYSNQPQHF
CDR3nt: TGTGCCAGTAGTATCAGGACAAGAGCTTATAGCAATCAGCCCCAGCATTTT
d_gene: .
v_gene: TRBV19
abundance: few
len: 17
j_gene: TRBJ1-5

CDR3aa: CASSPLGGARSSGNTIYF
CDR3nt: TGTGCCAGCTCACCATTGGGAGGGGCACGGAGCTCTGGAAACACCATATATTTT
d_gene: .
v_gene: TRBV18
abundance: .
len: 18
j_gene: TRBJ1-3

CDR3aa: CATSDSDRVGYTF
CDR3nt: TGTGCCACCAGTGATTCCGACAGGGTCGGCTACACCTTC
d_gene: TRBD1
v_gene: TRBV24-1
abundance: .
len: 13
j_gene: TRBJ1-2

CDR3aa: CASSKGQLWSNQPQHF
CDR3nt: TGTGCCAGTAGTAAAGGACAGTTATGGAGCAATCAGCCCCAGCATTTT
d_gene: .
v_gene: TRBV19
abundance: .
len: 16
j_gene: TRBJ1-5

CDR3aa: CASSPSGSSYNEQFF
CDR3nt: TGTGCCAGCAGCCCCAGCGGGAGCTCCTACAATGAGCAGTTCTTC
d_gene: TRBD2
v_gene: TRBV7-9
abundance: .
len: 15
j_gene: TRBJ2-1

CDR3aa: CASSLSGGHNEKLFF
CDR3nt: TGTGCCAGCAGTTTATCGGGAGGGCATAATGAAAAACTGTTTTTT
d_gene: .
v_gene: TRBV28
abundance: .
len: 15
j_gene: TRBJ1-4

CDR3aa: CASNRWQNTEAFF
CDR3nt: TGTGCCAGCAACCGATGGCAGAACACTGAAGCTTTCTTT
d_gene: .
v_gene: TRBV6-5
abundance: .
len: 13
j_gene: TRBJ1-1

CDR3aa: CASSFSNGQPQHF
CDR3nt: TGTGCCAGTAGTTTTTCAAACGGGCAGCCCCAGCATTTT
d_gene: .
v_gene: TRBV19
abundance: .
len: 13
j_gene: TRBJ1-5

CDR3aa: CASSMSASQSYNEQFF
CDR3nt: TGTGCCAGTAGTATGAGCGCTAGCCAGTCCTACAATGAGCAGTTCTTC
d_gene: .
v_gene: TRBV19
abundance: few
len: 16
j_gene: TRBJ2-1

CDR3aa: CASNQGSTEAFF
CDR3nt: TGTGCCAGTAACCAGGGTAGCACTGAAGCTTTCTTT
d_gene: .
v_gene: TRBV19
abundance: .
len: 12
j_gene: TRBJ1-1

CDR3aa: CAISESFAGDSYEQYF
CDR3nt: TGTGCCATCAGTGAGTCATTTGCGGGAGATTCCTACGAGCAGTACTTC
d_gene: TRBD2
v_gene: TRBV10-3
abundance: .
len: 16
j_gene: TRBJ2-7

CDR3aa: CASSLGVWGRTGELFF
CDR3nt: TGTGCCAGCAGCTTAGGGGTTTGGGGGCGCACCGGGGAGCTGTTTTTT
d_gene: .
v_gene: TRBV11-3
abundance: .
len: 16
j_gene: TRBJ2-2

CDR3aa: CASSYRQRVTYNEQFF
CDR3nt: TGTGCCAGCAGTTACCGACAGCGGGTCACCTACAATGAGCAGTTCTTC
d_gene: .
v_gene: TRBV27
abundance: .
len: 16
j_gene: TRBJ2-1

CDR3aa: CASSTQDLSGNTIYF
CDR3nt: TGTGCCAGCAGTACCCAGGATCTCTCTGGAAACACCATATATTTT
d_gene: .
v_gene: TRBV6-2/TRBV6-3
abundance: .
len: 15
j_gene: TRBJ1-3